The 2 T cell receptor beta chains below all came from one sample that was sequenced in a study of blood T cell repertoires in COVID-19. Using immunoSEQ multiplex PCR, the repertoire was profiled, and TCRdb retains in-frame clones only, with some absent. The data contain 200,000 to 300,000 clones, approximately 84% of them singletons. Sequenced material: peripheral blood. Every receptor here comes from a man over 45 with acute or convalescent COVID-19.

The CDR3 DNA is TGCGCCAGCAGCTCCGACAGGGGCTACGAGCAGTACTTC. Amino acids: CASSSDRGYEQYF. The J gene is TRBJ2-7, the V gene TRBV4-1; 8 nucleotides match TRBD1. Germline CDR1 and CDR2: MGHRA and YSYEKL. The junction had 3 bases not matched to a gene; V was cut back by 5 bases and J by 3 bases. CDR3 size: 13 residues.

The chain employs TRBV6-4 and TRBJ2-1; 7 bases align to TRBD1. The germline CDR1 and CDR2 sequences are MRHNA and SNTAGT. The CDR3 length is 16 residues. V lost 6 bases, J lost 4 bases, and 12 bases stayed unmatched. The CDR3 sequence is CASSPRTGTGYNEQFF. For the CDR3, the DNA is TGTGCCAGCAGCCCTCGGACAGGCACCGGGTACAATGAGCAGTTCTTC.